These T cell receptor beta chains were read from a single sample in a study of blood T cells in healthy people across ages. TCRdb re-called the 5' RACE reads with MiXCR, one entry per CDR3 protein. This sample has 750,000 to 950,000 distinct CDR3 sequences, with 25% to 35% found just once. These same data were also listed under a study on T cells of mothers and their children.

The sample consisted of blood. Receptor source: a woman between 40 and 50 years old in good health. The CDR3 runs from the conserved cysteine through the conserved F or W. The order of the fields is V gene, J gene, clone size, D gene, CDR3 DNA, CDR3 protein. A D gene is named only where the DNA matches it firmly. Part of the rows lack a size; the others show once, few, many or a class for expanded clones.

>TRBV7-9|TRBJ2-5|NA|NA
TGTGCCAGCACCTGCCCGGGGGTAGCGTGGGAGACCCAGTACTTC
CASTCPGVAWETQYF
>TRBV12-3/TRBV12-4|TRBJ2-7|many|NA
TGTGCCAGCAGTTTGACCCGCGCCGAGCAGTACTTC
CASSLTRAEQYF
>TRBV2|TRBJ2-5|NA|NA
TGTGCCAGCAGGGAAGTTACAGACTCTTGGGCCCAGTACTTC
CASREVTDSWAQYF
>TRBV19|TRBJ2-7|few|TRBD1
TGTGCCAGTAGTAAGGGGGCCGGGATTTGGTCAAAGGCCTCCTACGAGCAGTACTTC
CASSKGAGIWSKASYEQYF
>TRBV18|TRBJ2-1|NA|TRBD1
TGTGCCAGCTCCCCAAGAACAGGGGGAATCAATGAGCAGTTCTTC
CASSPRTGGINEQFF
>TRBV15|TRBJ1-5|many|NA
TGTGCCACCAGCAGGGCCGGCCCACCGAGCAATCAGCCCCAGCATTTT
CATSRAGPPSNQPQHF
>TRBV5-1|TRBJ2-1|NA|NA
TGCGCCAGCAGCTTGACAGGGAGCGCGCAGTTCTTC
CASSLTGSAQFF
>TRBV6-2/TRBV6-3|TRBJ1-2|few|NA
TGTGCCAGCAGCCTACAGAGTTTGGGCTACACCTTC
CASSLQSLGYTF
>TRBV6-6|TRBJ2-7|few|NA
TGTGCCAGCAGTTCAACGACTAGTATTTACGAGCAGTACTTC
CASSSTTSIYEQYF
>TRBV7-9|TRBJ1-1|NA|NA
TGTGCCAGCAGTCAAGCCCAGGGTGAAGCTTTCTTT
CASSQAQGEAFF
>TRBV2|TRBJ1-1|few|NA
TGTGCCAGCACCCGAGGGGGTGTCAGGGGGAACACTGAAGCTTTCTTT
CASTRGGVRGNTEAFF
>TRBV10-3|TRBJ2-7|NA|NA
TGTGCCATCAGTGAGTCGAAAAATGGTAGCAACGAGCAGTACTTC
CAISESKNGSNEQYF
>TRBV4-1|TRBJ1-2|NA|NA
TGCGCCAGCAGCCAAGTTTGGCCGGGGGGCGACTATGGCTACACCTTC
CASSQVWPGGDYGYTF
>TRBV13|TRBJ1-3|NA|NA
TGTGCCAGCAGCTTATTACCGCGTGGTATGGCGAACTCTGGAAACACCATATATTTT
CASSLLPRGMANSGNTIYF
>TRBV27|TRBJ2-6|NA|NA
TGTGCCAGCAGTCCCCGATCGGGGGCTAAAGCTGGGGCCAACGTCCTGACTTTC
CASSPRSGAKAGANVLTF
>TRBV29-1|TRBJ2-2|few|NA
TGCAGCGTTGATGGACGCACCGGGGAGCTGTTTTTT
CSVDGRTGELFF
>TRBV7-2|TRBJ2-7|many|NA
TGTGCCAGCAGCTTATTTCATGAGTCCCCTCTCTTCTACGAGCAGTACTTC
CASSLFHESPLFYEQYF
>TRBV28|TRBJ2-7|NA|NA
TGTGCCAGCAGGCTTGCCCTGAGGAACGAGCAGTACTTC
CASRLALRNEQYF
>TRBV24-1|TRBJ2-2|NA|NA
TGTGCCACCAGTGATTTCGGCACGACAGGGAACACCGGGGAGCTGTTTTTT
CATSDFGTTGNTGELFF
>TRBV11-1|TRBJ2-5|NA|TRBD1
TGTGCCAACAGCCATACCGGGACAGCGTACCAAGAGACCCAGTACTTC
CANSHTGTAYQETQYF
>TRBV20-1|TRBJ2-7|few|NA
TGCAGTGCTAGAGGAGACAGACTCTCCTACGAGCAGTACTTC
CSARGDRLSYEQYF
>TRBV11-2|TRBJ2-5|NA|NA
TGTGCCAGCAGCTTAACCGGTACCGAGACCCAGTACTTC
CASSLTGTETQYF
>TRBV7-8|TRBJ1-2|NA|TRBD1
TGTGCCAGCAGCTTTCCGGGACAGGGAGGCACCTATGGCTACACCTTC
CASSFPGQGGTYGYTF
>TRBV27|TRBJ2-3|few|NA
TGTGCCAGCAGTTTGGTCGGGAGCACAGATACGCGGTATTTT
CASSLVGSTDTRYF
>TRBV12-3/TRBV12-4|TRBJ2-7|NA|NA
TGTGCCAGCACGAAGGGGAGCTACGAGCAGTACTTC
CASTKGSYEQYF
>TRBV9|TRBJ1-6|few|NA
TGTGCCTCCAAAGGAGGGGGATTTGGGTCACCCCTCCACTTT
CASKGGGFGSPLHF
>TRBV9|TRBJ2-1|NA|NA
TGTGCCAGCAGCGTAGGAGGGCTAACGGGCGCACTTACCTACAATGAGCAGTTCTTC
CASSVGGLTGALTYNEQFF
>TRBV3-1|TRBJ2-3|few|TRBD2
TGTGCCAGCAGCCCGTCGACCGCTACGGGAGGTACGCAGTATTTT
CASSPSTATGGTQYF
>TRBV7-9|TRBJ1-1|NA|TRBD1
TGTGCCAGCAGCTTAAGTTGGCAGGGGGGCACTGAAGCTTTCTTT
CASSLSWQGGTEAFF
>TRBV7-9|TRBJ1-1|NA|NA
TGTGCCAGCAGCCTTAGCGGAGCAGCTAGGAACACTGAAGCTTTCTTT
CASSLSGAARNTEAFF
>TRBV12-3/TRBV12-4|TRBJ2-1|once|TRBD1
TGTGCCAGCACCATTGGACAGGGTACCTACAATGAGCAGTTCTTC
CASTIGQGTYNEQFF
>TRBV9|TRBJ2-6|many|NA
TGTGCCAGCAGCGTAGATAGTGTGGGTGGGGCCAACGTCCTGACTTTC
CASSVDSVGGANVLTF
>TRBV20-1|TRBJ2-4|NA|TRBD2
TGCAGTGCTACCGGGACTAGCGGGGTCCGTGAGCAGTACTTC
CSATGTSGVREQYF
>TRBV12-3/TRBV12-4|TRBJ2-1|NA|TRBD1
TGTGCCAGCAGTTCGTGGGCAGGGGGCCCCTACAATGAGCAGTTCTTC
CASSSWAGGPYNEQFF
>TRBV7-2|TRBJ1-1|NA|NA
TGTGCCAGCAGCTCCCTCCCGACAGCCATGAACACTGAAGCTTTCTTT
CASSSLPTAMNTEAFF
>TRBV3-1|TRBJ1-2|NA|NA
TGTGCCAGCAGCCAAGATGGGCACAGTTCCTATGGCTACACCTTC
CASSQDGHSSYGYTF
>TRBV5-5|TRBJ1-6|NA|TRBD1
TGTGCCAGCAGCGGAGACAGGGGGGATTCACCCCTCCACTTT
CASSGDRGDSPLHF
>TRBV6-5|TRBJ2-3|few|NA
TGTGCCAGCAGGGCCGGGGACCGTCGGGGGACGCAGTATTTT
CASRAGDRRGTQYF
>TRBV12-3/TRBV12-4|TRBJ1-1|NA|NA
TGTGCCAGCAGTCGACAGAGTTTGAACACTGAAGCTTGCTTT
CASSRQSLNTEACF
>TRBV15|TRBJ2-5|few|NA
TGTGCCACCAGCAGCGCAGACAAACAAGAGACCCAGTACTTC
CATSSADKQETQYF
>TRBV12-3/TRBV12-4|TRBJ1-2|NA|NA
TGTGCCAGCAGCCATGACGGGAGCTATGGCTACACCTTC
CASSHDGSYGYTF
>TRBV4-1|TRBJ2-1|NA|TRBD2
TGCGCCAGCAGCGCACGGACTAGGGGAGGGGATGAGCAGTTCTTC
CASSARTRGGDEQFF
>TRBV28|TRBJ2-7|many|TRBD1
TGTGCCAGCAGTAACCGACAGGGCTACGAGCAGTACTTC
CASSNRQGYEQYF
>TRBV9|TRBJ2-3|NA|NA
TGTGCCAGCAGCGAGAACGGAATGGGGGGAGATACGCAGTATTTT
CASSENGMGGDTQYF
>TRBV29-1|TRBJ1-1|many|NA
TGCAGCGTTGAAGAAGGCTTAGAAGCTTTCTTT
CSVEEGLEAFF
>TRBV7-2|TRBJ2-3|many|NA
TGTGCCAGCAGCTCATCCACCACAGATACGCAGTATTTT
CASSSSTTDTQYF
>TRBV6-1|TRBJ1-1|NA|TRBD1
TGTGCCAGCAGGAAGGACAGGGACACTGAAGCTTTCTTT
CASRKDRDTEAFF
>TRBV12-3/TRBV12-4|TRBJ2-3|few|TRBD2
TGTGCCAGCAGTTTAGGGACTAGGTCCTTTGATACGCAGTATTTT
CASSLGTRSFDTQYF
>TRBV7-9|TRBJ2-5|many|TRBD1
TGTGCCAGCAGCCCCAGGGACAGCGGCCAAGAGACCCAGTACTTC
CASSPRDSGQETQYF